These 29 T cell receptor beta chains originate from one sample sequenced in a study of cytomegalovirus exposure and HLA in healthy donors. The PCR used 60 Vbeta and 13 Jbeta primers. The assay was immunoSEQ multiplex PCR, and TCRdb's table has in-frame clones only and misses some. The sample table includes under 100,000 clones. Source material: PBMCs. All receptors derive from a man younger than 45 in good health and CMV-seronegative.

The chain couples TRBV5-4 to TRBJ2-5, with D tentatively TRBD2 (5 bases). Per germline, CDR1 SGHNT and CDR2 YYREEE (reference sequence). V lost 4 bases and J lost 1, with 8 bases in between. This CDR3 is 13 amino acids long. The CDR3 reads CASSPAGQETQYF. The CDR3, as DNA: TGTGCCAGCAGCCCTGCGGGCCAAGAGACCCAGTACTTC.

The V call is TRBV29-1, the J call TRBJ1-1; no definite D call. CDR3 length: 11 residues. V shed 4 bases and J shed 3 bases, with 6 bases lying between them. Germline CDR1 SQVTM, CDR2 ANQGSEA. CDR3 DNA sequence: TGCAGCGTTGTGAGAGACACTGAAGCTTTCTTT. Translated: CSVVRDTEAFF.

CDR3: CSVPQGVAGDFREQYF. CDR3 sequence (DNA): TGCAGCGTCCCACAGGGGGTAGCGGGAGATTTTCGCGAGCAGTACTTC. V usage is TRBV29-1 and J usage is TRBJ2-7, with D possibly matching TRBD2 (9 bases). The V and J ends lost 6 bases and 6 bases respectively, with 27 bases between them. CDR1 is SQVTM, CDR2 ANQGSEA, per germline. This CDR3 comprises 16 residues.

This chain joins TRBV14 and TRBJ2-7; TRBD1 might be the D (5 bases). Trimming removed 0 bases from V and 0 bases from J, with 9 bases in between. The CDR3 sequence is 15 residues long. Germline CDR1 and CDR2: SGHDN and FVKESK. The DNA of the CDR3 is TGTGCCAGCAGCCAAGACAGGGCTACCTCCTACGAGCAGTACTTC. Translated: CASSQDRATSYEQYF.

The CDR3 bases are TGTGCCAGCAGCTTTGGCGGGGGGAATGAAAAACTGTTTTTT. Translating it yields CASSFGGGNEKLFF. The chain is built from TRBV7-9 and TRBJ1-4, with D perhaps matching TRBD1 (5 bases). V was shortened by 3 bases and J by 5 bases, with 10 bases between the two germline ends. The length of the CDR3 is 14 residues. Germline V CDR1 and CDR2: SEHNR, FQNEAQ (reference sequence).

The gene calls are TRBV18 and TRBJ1-3; TRBD1 matches 7 bases. With V trimmed by 0 bases and J by 2 bases, 1 base remained unmatched. Looked up from germline, CDR1 is KGHSH and CDR2 is LQKENI. CDR3 length: 15 amino acids. CDR3 DNA: TGTGCCAGCTCACCACCTGACAGGGCTGGAAACACCATATATTTT. It yields the protein CASSPPDRAGNTIYF.

The V call is TRBV2, the J call TRBJ1-5; D remains ambiguous. CDR1 and CDR2 (germline): SNHLY, FYNNEI. Trimming pared 8 bases from V and 4 bases from J, leaving 12 bases between. The CDR3 spans 13 residues. CDR3 in DNA: TGTGCCAGCGAAGGCGGGCTAAATCAGCCCCAGCATTTT. Amino acid sequence: CASEGGLNQPQHF.

This chain connects TRBV29-1 to TRBJ2-7; a possible D gene is TRBD2 (6 bases). The CDR3 consists of 14 residues. Germline CDR1 SQVTM, CDR2 ANQGSEA. The DNA of the CDR3 is TGCCTTGGGGAGGAAGCGCCTTCCTCCTACGAGCAGTACTTC. It specifies CLGEEAPSSYEQYF.

The V and J genes are TRBV6-5 and TRBJ2-5; the D gene is possibly TRBD2 (6 bases). Germline CDR1 MNHEY, CDR2 SVGAGI. This CDR3 has 14 amino acids. V lost 7 bases and J 4 bases, leaving 16 bases between the germline ends. CDR3 region: CASTKRVSGETQYF. Here the CDR3 DNA reads TGTGCCAGCACTAAGCGGGTCAGTGGAGAGACCCAGTACTTC.

This chain's CDR3 is CASRATGGTNTEAFF. CDR3 DNA: TGTGCCAGCAGAGCCACGGGAGGGACGAACACTGAAGCTTTCTTT. The chain uses TRBV7-3 and TRBJ1-1, with D tentatively TRBD1 (5 bases). V was pared by 6 bases and J by 1 base, with 15 bases between. Germline V gives CDR1 SGHTA, CDR2 FQGTGA. This CDR3 spans 15 amino acids.

A note on this clone: Other DNA sequences in the sample encode the same CDR3. The genes are TRBV19 and TRBJ1-2; maybe TRBD1 (5 bases). The CDR3 is 15 residues long. Germline V lookup: CDR1 LNHDA, CDR2 SQIVND (reference sequence). Deletions cut 3 bases from V and 6 bases from J, with 17 bases between. The CDR3 DNA follows: TGTGCCAGTAGTATGTCGGGAGGGGCGCGGAATGGCTACACCTTC. Amino acids: CASSMSGGARNGYTF.

V and J are TRBV27 and TRBJ2-7; 9 bases are shared with TRBD1. V shed 0 bases and J 6 bases; nucleotides not matched to a gene: 9. The CDR3 spans 16 residues. Germline V gene data show CDR1 as MNHEY and CDR2 as SMNVEV (reference sequence). The CDR3 protein is CASSLSPGQGTREQYF. CDR3 bases: TGTGCCAGCAGTTTATCCCCGGGACAGGGTACGCGCGAGCAGTACTTC.

The chain has TRBV9 and TRBJ2-2, with TRBD2 matching 12 bases. The CDR3 sequence is 17 residues long. Germline CDR1 and CDR2: SGDLS and YYNGEE. V lost 4 bases, J lost 0 bases, and 4 bases stayed unmatched. The CDR3 loop is CASSFGLAGTNTGELFF. The CDR3 DNA sequence: TGTGCCAGCAGCTTCGGACTAGCGGGAACGAACACCGGGGAGCTGTTTTTT. The variable domain in full, completed from reference TRBV9 and TRBJ2-2, reads DSGVTQTPKHLITATGQRVTLRCSPRSGDLSVYWYQQSLDQGLQFLIQYYNGEERAKGNILERFSAQQFPDLHSELNLSSLELGDSALYFCASSFGLAGTNTGELFFGEGSRLTVL.

The chain combines TRBV11-2 with TRBJ2-2; 16 bases line up with TRBD2. Looked up from germline, CDR1 is SGHAT and CDR2 is FQNNGV. V trimming: 1 base; J trimming: 7 bases; junction bases outside the gene matches: 6. The CDR3 is made up of 18 amino acids. The CDR3: CASSLVGLAGGPGGELFF. Here the CDR3 DNA reads TGTGCCAGCAGCTTAGTGGGACTAGCGGGAGGGCCCGGCGGGGAGCTGTTTTTT. The complete variable domain, with remaining parts taken from reference TRBV11-2 and TRBJ2-2, reads EAGVAQSPRYKIIEKRQSVAFWCNPISGHATLYWYQQILGQGPKLLIQFQNNGVVDDSQLPKDRFSAERLKGVDSTLKIQPAKLEDSAVYLCASSLVGLAGGPGGELFFGEGSRLTVL.

The chain recombines TRBV6-6 with TRBJ2-1; 9 nucleotides match TRBD1. J lost 8 bases, V lost 4 bases, and 9 bases had no gene match. Germline V lookup: CDR1 MNHNY, CDR2 SVGAGI (reference sequence). The CDR3 is 15 amino acids. CDR3 sequence reads: CASSSQGTGMDEQFF. In nucleotides, the CDR3 is TGTGCCAGCAGTTCCCAGGGGACAGGGATGGATGAGCAGTTCTTC.

The V call is TRBV10-3, the J call TRBJ2-7; a possible D gene is TRBD1 (5 bases). CDR1 and CDR2 from the germline V gene are ENHRY and SYGVKD. Trimming stripped 7 bases from V and 0 bases from J, with 13 bases between. The CDR3 totals 14 residues. In DNA form, the CDR3 reads TGTGCCATCACCAGGACATCAGCCTCCTACGAGCAGTACTTC. As protein: CAITRTSASYEQYF.

The chain carries TRBV11-3 and TRBJ2-1; D unclear. The CDR3 is 14 residues long. Trimming took off 1 base at V and 2 bases at J, with 6 bases between the two ends. CDR1 and CDR2 from the germline V gene are SGHNT and YENEEA. CDR3 region: CASSLGLAYNEQFF. In nucleotides, the CDR3 is TGTGCCAGCAGCTTAGGGCTAGCCTACAATGAGCAGTTCTTC.

The genes are TRBV6-5 and TRBJ2-1; tentative D call: TRBD2 (6 bases). The CDR3 covers 14 residues. V lost 6 bases and J lost 8, with 17 bases in between. The germline V gene has CDR1 MNHEY and CDR2 SVGAGI. CDR3 in DNA: TGTGCCAGCAGCCCAGGAGGGTCGCGGGATGAGCAGTTCTTC. Its protein is CASSPGGSRDEQFF.

The CDR3 sequence: CASSLSPTYEQYF. CDR3 nucleotides: TGTGCCAGCAGCTTAAGCCCCACCTACGAGCAGTACTTC. This chain joins TRBV7-7 and TRBJ2-7, with no clear D. Germline lookup yields CDR1 SSHAT and CDR2 FNYEAQ (reference sequence). The CDR3 extends over 13 amino acids. Trimming cost V 2 bases and J 2 bases, with 7 bases left between them.

The chain uses TRBV9 and TRBJ1-3; D ambiguous. Between the trimmed V and J ends, which lost 4 bases and 1 base, there was a span of 12 bases. This CDR3 spans 15 amino acids. Germline V gives CDR1 SGDLS, CDR2 YYNGEE. CDR3 coding DNA: TGTGCCAGCAGCCCTAGTGTGGGTTCTGGAAACACCATATATTTT. Translating it yields CASSPSVGSGNTIYF.

This chain joins TRBV19 and TRBJ1-1; D possibly corresponds to TRBD1 (5 bases). Germline V gene lookup returns CDR1 LNHDA and CDR2 SQIVND (reference sequence). Trimming cost V 0 bases and J 11 bases, with 13 bases left between them. The CDR3 runs to 13 residues. The CDR3 is CASSIEGRGRAFF. The DNA of the CDR3 is TGTGCCAGTAGTATAGAGGGAAGGGGAAGGGCTTTCTTT.

The chain is built from TRBV6-5 and TRBJ1-4; 9 positions agree with TRBD1. The CDR3 is made up of 16 amino acids. V shed 0 bases, J shed 7 bases, and the junction held 6 bases outside the gene matches. Looked up from germline, CDR1 is MNHEY and CDR2 is SVGAGI. The CDR3 loop is CASSYSIGQGTEKLFF. CDR3 coding DNA: TGTGCCAGCAGTTACTCGATAGGACAGGGGACTGAAAAACTGTTTTTT.

V and J are TRBV10-3 and TRBJ1-3; D unclear. The CDR3 totals 16 residues. Germline values: CDR1 ENHRY, CDR2 SYGVKD. V lost 0 bases, J lost 1 base, and 10 bases lay in between. CDR3 amino acids: CAISESRLGSGNTIYF. The CDR3 DNA is TGTGCCATCAGTGAGTCGAGGCTCGGGTCTGGAAACACCATATATTTT.

The chain has TRBV7-9 and TRBJ2-7; 7 positions match TRBD2. There are 15 residues in the CDR3. Germline lookup yields CDR1 SEHNR and CDR2 FQNEAQ (reference sequence). With 1 base clipped from V and 1 base from J, the junction kept 4 bases outside the gene matches. Written as DNA, the CDR3 is TGTGCCAGCAGCTTAGTCACGGGGGGTTCCTACGAGCAGTACTTC. Amino acid sequence: CASSLVTGGSYEQYF.

The chain uses TRBV18 and TRBJ2-5; 11 positions agree with TRBD1. The CDR3 length is 14 residues. Germline V gives CDR1 KGHSH, CDR2 LQKENI. V was pared by 4 bases and J by 4 bases, with 2 bases of the junction left unmatched. The CDR3 reads CASSLGTGGETQYF. CDR3 coding DNA: TGTGCCAGCTCACTAGGGACAGGGGGAGAGACCCAGTACTTC.

The chain is built from TRBV28 and TRBJ2-3; 9 bases agree with TRBD2. This CDR3 comprises 15 residues. CDR1 and CDR2 (germline): MDHEN, SYDVKM. The junction had 2 bases not matched to a gene; V was cut back by 4 bases and J by 0 bases. The CDR3 sequence is CASSSTSGSTDTQYF. The CDR3 DNA follows: TGTGCCAGCAGTTCAACTAGCGGGAGCACAGATACGCAGTATTTT.

The CDR3: CASSPLAGVSYNEQFF. CDR3 coding DNA: TGTGCCAGTAGTCCCCTAGCGGGGGTTTCCTACAATGAGCAGTTCTTC. This rearrangement joins TRBV19 to TRBJ2-1, with TRBD2 matching over 10 bases. CDR3 length equals 16 residues. With 5 bases clipped from V and 1 base from J, the junction kept 5 bases outside the gene matches. Germline CDR1 and CDR2: LNHDA and SQIVND (reference sequence).

CDR3 amino acids: CASSRLGGDGYTF. CDR3 nucleotide sequence: TGCGCCAGCAGCCGTCTAGGAGGGGATGGCTACACCTTC. The chain uses TRBV4-3 and TRBJ1-2; perhaps TRBD1 as D (5 bases). Germline V lookup: CDR1 LGHNA, CDR2 YSLEER. Trimming shortened V by 4 bases and J by 6 bases, and 12 bases separated the two germline ends. The CDR3 has 13 residues.

This rearrangement joins TRBV29-1 to TRBJ2-2; D unclear. CDR3 length equals 15 residues. V shed 4 bases and J shed 1 base, with 13 bases lying between them. Germline-derived CDR1 and CDR2 are SQVTM and ANQGSEA. CDR3 bases: TGCAGCGTTGGATTTGTAGCCTTGAACACCGGGGAGCTGTTTTTT. Translation gives CSVGFVALNTGELFF.